Reported below is one T cell receptor (beta chain). RNA transcripts served as template for amplifying TCR beta CDR3 sequences. Amplification began with first-round RT-PCR using HTBI primers, then second-round multiplex PCR was performed. TCRdb processed the multiplex PCR reads anew with MiXCR; each CDR3 protein has one entry. The table has 500,000 to 800,000 distinct CDR3 sequences, 35% to 45% seen once. The sample belongs to a study of Graves' ophthalmopathy and Graves' hyperthyroidism. V gave up 7 bases and J gave up 6 bases; unmatched junction bases: 5. Per the germline V gene, CDR1 is LNHDA and CDR2 is SQIVND (reference sequence). This CDR3 is built from 13 residues.

The rearrangement links TRBV19 to TRBJ2-2; 7 bases line up with TRBD1. The sequence was obtained from an adult man with Graves' ophthalmopathy. Specimen: peripheral blood. Written as DNA, the CDR3 is TGTGCCAGTACCGTGACAGGGTCCGGGGAGCTGTTTTTT. Translation: CASTVTGSGELFF.